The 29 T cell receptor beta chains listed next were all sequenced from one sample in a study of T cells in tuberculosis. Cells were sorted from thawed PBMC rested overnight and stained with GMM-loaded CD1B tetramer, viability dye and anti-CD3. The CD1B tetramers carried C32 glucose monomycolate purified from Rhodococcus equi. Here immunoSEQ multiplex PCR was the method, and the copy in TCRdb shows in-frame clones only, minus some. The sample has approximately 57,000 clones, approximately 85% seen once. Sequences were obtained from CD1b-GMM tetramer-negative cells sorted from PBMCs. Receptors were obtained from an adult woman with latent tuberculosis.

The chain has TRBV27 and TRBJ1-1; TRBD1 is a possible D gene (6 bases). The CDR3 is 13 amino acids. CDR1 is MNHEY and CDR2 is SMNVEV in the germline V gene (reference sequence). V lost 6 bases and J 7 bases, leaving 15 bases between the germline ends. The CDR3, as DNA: TGTGCCAGCAGAAATCGGGGGGCGGATGAAGCTTTCTTT. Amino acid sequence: CASRNRGADEAFF.

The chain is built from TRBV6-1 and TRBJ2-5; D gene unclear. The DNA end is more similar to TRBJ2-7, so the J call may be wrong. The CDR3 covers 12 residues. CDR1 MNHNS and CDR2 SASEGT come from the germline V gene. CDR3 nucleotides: TGTGCCAGCAGAGTCAGTAACTACGAGCAGTACTTC. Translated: CASRVSNYEQYF.

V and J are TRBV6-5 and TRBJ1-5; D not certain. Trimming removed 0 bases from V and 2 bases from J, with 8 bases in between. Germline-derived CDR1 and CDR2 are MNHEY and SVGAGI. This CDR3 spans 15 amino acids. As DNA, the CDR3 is TGTGCCAGCAGTTACTCCCAACTGGGCAATCAGCCCCAGCATTTT. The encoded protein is CASSYSQLGNQPQHF.

DNA for the CDR3: TGTGCCAGCAGCCCCCCTAGCGGGAGGGGGACCGGGGAGCTGTTTTTT. Translating it yields CASSPPSGRGTGELFF. The chain uses TRBV7-2 and TRBJ2-2; TRBD2 aligns across 12 bases. This CDR3 has 16 residues. Unmatched junction bases numbered 6, after V lost 5 bases and J lost 5 bases. Germline CDR1 and CDR2: SGHTA and FQGNSA.

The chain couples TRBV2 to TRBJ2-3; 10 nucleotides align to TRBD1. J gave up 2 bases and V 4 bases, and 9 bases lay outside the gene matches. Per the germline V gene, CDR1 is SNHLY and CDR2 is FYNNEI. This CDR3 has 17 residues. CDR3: CASSAPGTGEATDTQYF. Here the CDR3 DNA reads TGTGCCAGCAGTGCCCCGGGGACAGGGGAAGCCACAGATACGCAGTATTTT.

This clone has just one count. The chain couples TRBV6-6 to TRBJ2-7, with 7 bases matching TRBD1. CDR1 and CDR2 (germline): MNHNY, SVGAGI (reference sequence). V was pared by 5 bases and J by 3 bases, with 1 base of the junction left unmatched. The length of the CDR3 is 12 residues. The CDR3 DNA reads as TGTGCCAGCAGTCGGGACAGCTACGAGCAGTACTTC. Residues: CASSRDSYEQYF.

The CDR3 reads CASSFLRPGQVGVNEQFF. The CDR3 nucleotides read TGTGCCAGCAGTTTCCTACGACCGGGACAGGTGGGTGTAAATGAGCAGTTCTTC. The chain couples TRBV27 to TRBJ2-1, with 8 bases aligning to TRBD1. Germline V lookup: CDR1 MNHEY, CDR2 SMNVEV (reference sequence). J gave up 7 bases and V 3 bases, and 17 bases lay outside the gene matches. The CDR3 has 18 residues.

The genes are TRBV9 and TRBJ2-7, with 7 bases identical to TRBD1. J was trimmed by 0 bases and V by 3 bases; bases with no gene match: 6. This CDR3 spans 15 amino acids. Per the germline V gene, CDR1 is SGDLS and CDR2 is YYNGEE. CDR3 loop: CASSDGTDSSYEQYF. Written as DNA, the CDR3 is TGTGCCAGCAGCGATGGGACAGACAGCTCCTACGAGCAGTACTTC.

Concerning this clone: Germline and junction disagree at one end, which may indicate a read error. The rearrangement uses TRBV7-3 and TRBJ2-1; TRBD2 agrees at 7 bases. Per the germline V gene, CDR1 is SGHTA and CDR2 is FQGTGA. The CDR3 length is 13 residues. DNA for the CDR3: TGTGCCAGCAGCTTATGGATCGGGGAGGGCCTGGTCTTC. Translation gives CASSLWIGEGLVF.

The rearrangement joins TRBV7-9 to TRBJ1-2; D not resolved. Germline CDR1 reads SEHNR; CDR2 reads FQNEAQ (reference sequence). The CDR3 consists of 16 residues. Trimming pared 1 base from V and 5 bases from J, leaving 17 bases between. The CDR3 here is CASSLVGRDKLYGYTF. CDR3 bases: TGTGCCAGCAGCTTAGTAGGTCGGGATAAACTTTATGGCTACACCTTC.

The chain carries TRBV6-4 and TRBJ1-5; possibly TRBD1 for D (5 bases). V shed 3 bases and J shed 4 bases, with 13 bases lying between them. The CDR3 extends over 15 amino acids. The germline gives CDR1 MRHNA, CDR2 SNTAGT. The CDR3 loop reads CASSESPGTNQPQHF. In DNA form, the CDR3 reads TGTGCCAGCAGTGAGTCTCCAGGGACTAATCAGCCCCAGCATTTT.

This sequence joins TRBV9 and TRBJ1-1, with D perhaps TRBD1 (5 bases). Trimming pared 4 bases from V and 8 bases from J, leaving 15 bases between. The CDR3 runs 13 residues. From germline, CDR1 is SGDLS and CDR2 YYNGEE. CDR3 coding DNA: TGTGCCAGCAGCTTAAATACCGGGGGAGAAGCTTTCTTT. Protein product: CASSLNTGGEAFF.

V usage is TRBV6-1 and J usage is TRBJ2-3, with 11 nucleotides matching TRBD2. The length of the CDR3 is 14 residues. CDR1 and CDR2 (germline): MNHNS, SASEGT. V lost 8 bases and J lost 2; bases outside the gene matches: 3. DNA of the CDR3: TGTGCCAGCGTAGCGGGGGGGGACACAGATACGCAGTATTTT. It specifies CASVAGGDTDTQYF.

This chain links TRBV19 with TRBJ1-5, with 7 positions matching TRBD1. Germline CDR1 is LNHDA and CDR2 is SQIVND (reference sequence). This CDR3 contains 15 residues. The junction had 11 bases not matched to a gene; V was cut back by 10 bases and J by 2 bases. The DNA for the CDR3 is TGTGCCACCAGATCAAGTGGACAGGGCAATCAGCCCCAGCATTTT. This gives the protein CATRSSGQGNQPQHF.

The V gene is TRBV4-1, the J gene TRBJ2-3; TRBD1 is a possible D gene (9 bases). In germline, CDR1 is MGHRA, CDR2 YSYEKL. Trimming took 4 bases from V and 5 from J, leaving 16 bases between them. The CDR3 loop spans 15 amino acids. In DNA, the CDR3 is TGCGCCAGCAGCCTAGCGGGGACAGGGTTAGATACGCAGTATTTT. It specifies CASSLAGTGLDTQYF.

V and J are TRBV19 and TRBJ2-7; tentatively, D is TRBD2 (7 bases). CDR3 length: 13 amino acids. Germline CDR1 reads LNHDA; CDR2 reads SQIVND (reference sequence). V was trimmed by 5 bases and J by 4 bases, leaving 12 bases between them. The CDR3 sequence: CASSVGGRYEQYF. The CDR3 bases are TGTGCCAGTAGTGTGGGGGGGCGATACGAGCAGTACTTC.

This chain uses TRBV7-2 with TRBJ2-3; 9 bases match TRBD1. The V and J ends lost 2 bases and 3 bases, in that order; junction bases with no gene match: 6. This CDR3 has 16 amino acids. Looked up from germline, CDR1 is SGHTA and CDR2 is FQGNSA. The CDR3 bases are TGTGCCAGCAGCTTACTGGTGACAGGGGGAACAGATACGCAGTATTTT. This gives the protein CASSLLVTGGTDTQYF.

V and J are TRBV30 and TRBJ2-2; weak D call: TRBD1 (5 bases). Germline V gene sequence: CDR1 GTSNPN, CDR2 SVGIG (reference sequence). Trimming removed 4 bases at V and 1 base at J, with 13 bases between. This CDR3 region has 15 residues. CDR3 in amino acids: CAWKSQGWNTGELFF. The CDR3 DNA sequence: TGTGCCTGGAAAAGCCAGGGCTGGAACACCGGGGAGCTGTTTTTT. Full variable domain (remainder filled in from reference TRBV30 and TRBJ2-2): SQTIHQWPATLVQPVGSPLSLECTVEGTSNPNLYWYRQAAGRGLQLLFYSVGIGQISSEVPQNLSASRPQDRQFILSSKKLLLSDSGFYLCAWKSQGWNTGELFFGEGSRLTVL.

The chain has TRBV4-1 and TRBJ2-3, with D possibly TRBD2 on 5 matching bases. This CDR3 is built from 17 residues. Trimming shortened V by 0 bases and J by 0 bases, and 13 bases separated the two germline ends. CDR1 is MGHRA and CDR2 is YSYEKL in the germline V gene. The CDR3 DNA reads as TGCGCCAGCAGCCAAGATATCGCGGGCCCTAGCACAGATACGCAGTATTTT. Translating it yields CASSQDIAGPSTDTQYF.

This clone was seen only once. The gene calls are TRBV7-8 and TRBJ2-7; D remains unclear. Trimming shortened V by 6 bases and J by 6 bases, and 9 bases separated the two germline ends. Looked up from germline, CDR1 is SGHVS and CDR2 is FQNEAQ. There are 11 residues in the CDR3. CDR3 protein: CASRADGEQYF. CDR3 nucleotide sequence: TGTGCCAGCAGGGCAGATGGCGAGCAGTACTTC.

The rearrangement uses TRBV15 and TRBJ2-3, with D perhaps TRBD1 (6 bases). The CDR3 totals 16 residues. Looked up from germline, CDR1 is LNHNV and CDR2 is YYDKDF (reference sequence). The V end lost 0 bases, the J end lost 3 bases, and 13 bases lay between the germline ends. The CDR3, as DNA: TGTGCCACCAGCAGAGATACCGCCAGGGGTACAGATACGCAGTATTTT. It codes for CATSRDTARGTDTQYF.

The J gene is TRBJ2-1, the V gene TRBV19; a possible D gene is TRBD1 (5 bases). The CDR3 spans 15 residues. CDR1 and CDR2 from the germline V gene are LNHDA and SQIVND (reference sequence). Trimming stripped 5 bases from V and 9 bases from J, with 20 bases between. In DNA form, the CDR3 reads TGTGCCAGTAGTTTCCATTCAGGGCCCGAAAGTGAGCAGTTCTTC. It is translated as CASSFHSGPESEQFF.

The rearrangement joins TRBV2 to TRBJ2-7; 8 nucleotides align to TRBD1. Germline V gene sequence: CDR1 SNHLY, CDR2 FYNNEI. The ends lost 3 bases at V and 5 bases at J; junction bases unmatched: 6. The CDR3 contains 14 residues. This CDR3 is CASSERTGLDEQYF. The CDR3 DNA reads TGTGCCAGCAGTGAGCGGACAGGGTTGGACGAGCAGTACTTC.

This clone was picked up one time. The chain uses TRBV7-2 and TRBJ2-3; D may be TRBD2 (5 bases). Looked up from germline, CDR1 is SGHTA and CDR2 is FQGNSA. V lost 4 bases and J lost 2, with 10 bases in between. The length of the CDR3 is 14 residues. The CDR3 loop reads CASSSGLYTDTQYF. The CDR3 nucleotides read TGTGCCAGCAGCTCCGGACTGTACACAGATACGCAGTATTTT.

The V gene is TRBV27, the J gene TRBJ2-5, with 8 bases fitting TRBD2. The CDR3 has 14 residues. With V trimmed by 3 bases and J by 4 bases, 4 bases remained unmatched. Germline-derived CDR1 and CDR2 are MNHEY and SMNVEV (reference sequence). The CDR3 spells CASSFGGAGETQYF. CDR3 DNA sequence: TGTGCCAGCAGTTTCGGGGGGGCGGGAGAGACCCAGTACTTC.

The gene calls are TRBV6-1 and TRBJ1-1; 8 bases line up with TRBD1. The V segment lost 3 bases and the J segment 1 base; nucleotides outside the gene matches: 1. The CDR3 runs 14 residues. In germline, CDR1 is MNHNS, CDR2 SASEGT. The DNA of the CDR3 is TGTGCCAGCAGTGACAGGGGGCGGAACACTGAAGCTTTCTTT. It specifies CASSDRGRNTEAFF.

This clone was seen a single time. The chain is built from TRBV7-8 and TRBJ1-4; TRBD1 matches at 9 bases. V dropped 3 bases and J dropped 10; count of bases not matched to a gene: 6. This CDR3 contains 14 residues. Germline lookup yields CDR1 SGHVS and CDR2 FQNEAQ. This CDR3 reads CASSLDRGYGKLFF. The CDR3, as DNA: TGTGCCAGCAGCTTGGACAGGGGTTACGGAAAACTGTTTTTT.

CDR3 residues: CASSLRSTYEQYF. The CDR3 bases are TGTGCCAGCAGTTTACGCAGTACCTACGAGCAGTACTTC. V gene TRBV27 combines with J gene TRBJ2-7; D gene ambiguous. Germline values: CDR1 MNHEY, CDR2 SMNVEV (reference sequence). The CDR3 is made up of 13 amino acids. Trimming removed 2 bases from V and 2 bases from J, with 7 bases in between.

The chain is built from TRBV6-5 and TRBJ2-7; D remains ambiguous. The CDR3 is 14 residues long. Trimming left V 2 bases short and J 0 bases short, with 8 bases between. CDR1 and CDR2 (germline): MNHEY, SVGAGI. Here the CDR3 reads CASSYRRGSYEQYF. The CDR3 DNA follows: TGTGCCAGCAGTTACCGGCGCGGCTCCTACGAGCAGTACTTC.